This T cell receptor (beta chain) stems from a study of beta chain features in type 1 diabetes. Every bit of the isolated RNA underwent reverse transcription, so sequencing read expressed TCRB transcripts. Measured with immunoSEQ multiplex PCR; TCRdb has only the in-frame clones, and not every one. The sample shows 300,000 to 350,000 clones, roughly 9% of them seen only once. On this clone: Its cognate antigen is unknown.

Study results and limitations: A moderate, significant TCRB CDR3 shortening appeared in type 1 diabetes across four CD4+ subsets. Patients showed naive, central memory and Treg TCRB repertoires that appeared more similar than those of healthy donors.

One heparinised blood draw averaging roughly 120 mL was given by each donor. Via CD45RO/CCR7/CD25/CD127/CD95/CD27, cells of the CD4+ naive, central memory, regulatory and stem cell-like memory subsets were sorted. The length of the CDR3 is 11 residues. With V trimmed by 7 bases and J by 5 bases, 3 bases remained unmatched. Germline V gene sequence: CDR1 SQVTM, CDR2 ANQGSEA. The chain uses TRBV29-1 and TRBJ1-1, with TRBD1 identical over 8 bases. The sequencing sample was made of central memory CD4+ T cells from blood. The origin of this receptor is a man younger than 40 with type 1 diabetes. CDR3: CSAYRGTEAFF. The CDR3 DNA is TGCAGCGCTTACAGGGGGACTGAAGCTTTCTTT.